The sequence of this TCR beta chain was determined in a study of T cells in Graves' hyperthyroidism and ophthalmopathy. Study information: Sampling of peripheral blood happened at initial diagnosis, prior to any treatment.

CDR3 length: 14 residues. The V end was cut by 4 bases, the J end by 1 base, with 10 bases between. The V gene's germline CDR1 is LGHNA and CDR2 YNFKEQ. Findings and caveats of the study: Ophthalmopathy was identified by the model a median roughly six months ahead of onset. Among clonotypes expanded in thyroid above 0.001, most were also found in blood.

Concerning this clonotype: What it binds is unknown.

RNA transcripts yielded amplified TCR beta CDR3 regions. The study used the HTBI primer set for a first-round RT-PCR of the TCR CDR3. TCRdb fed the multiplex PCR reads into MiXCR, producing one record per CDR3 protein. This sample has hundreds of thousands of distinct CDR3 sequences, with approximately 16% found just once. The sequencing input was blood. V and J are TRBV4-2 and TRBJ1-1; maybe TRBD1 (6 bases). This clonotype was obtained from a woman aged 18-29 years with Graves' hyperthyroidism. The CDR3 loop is CASSRGTTNTEAFF. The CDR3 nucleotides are TGTGCCAGCAGCCGCGGGACAACGAACACTGAAGCTTTCTTT.